The 26 T cell receptor beta chains below all came from one sample that was sequenced in a study of T cell repertoires in cytomegalovirus infection. No cognate antigen is known for these TCRs. A single record per CDR3 protein comes from TCRdb applying MiXCR to the reads. Of about 700,000 distinct CDR3 sequences listed, roughly 36% were seen once; the top ten hold about 20%. The sequenced sample was cultured PBMCs, obtained from culture after CMV antigen stimulation. The receptors here all came from a human donor in good health (CMV status not recorded). Some clones in this sample may be carry-over from other donors' samples.

This clonotype was found a few times. This sequence joins TRBV20-1 and TRBJ2-1, with D perhaps TRBD1 (6 bases). The CDR3 consists of 17 residues. Germline CDR1 DFQATT, CDR2 SNEGSKA (reference sequence). V dropped 1 base and J dropped 3 bases, with 19 bases sitting between them. DNA for the CDR3: TGCAGTGCTAGAGTACCTAGGGGGAGCGGAAACTACAATGAGCAGTTCTTC. Translation: CSARVPRGSGNYNEQFF.

This rearrangement joins TRBV5-5 to TRBJ2-1; tentative D call: TRBD2 (5 bases). The V end was cut by 0 bases, the J end by 0 bases, with 7 bases between. The CDR3 consists of 15 residues. The V gene's germline CDR1 is SGHKS and CDR2 YYEKEE (reference sequence). CDR3 protein: CASSLDGDSYNEQFF. In nucleotides, the CDR3 is TGTGCCAGCAGCTTGGACGGGGACTCCTACAATGAGCAGTTCTTC. Full variable domain (remainder filled in from reference TRBV5-5 and TRBJ2-1): DAGVTQSPTHLIKTRGQQVTLRCSPISGHKSVSWYQQVLGQGPQFIFQYYEKEERGRGNFPDRFSARQFPNYSSELNVNALLLGDSALYLCASSLDGDSYNEQFFGPGTRLTVL.

The chain recombines TRBV12-5 with TRBJ2-7; D call uncertain. Between the trimmed V and J ends, which lost 1 base and 6 bases, there was a span of 13 bases. The germline CDR1 and CDR2 sequences are LGHNT and FRNRAP. This CDR3 spans 14 amino acids. The CDR3 spells CASGLGVIPGEQYF. The CDR3 region has the DNA TGTGCTAGTGGTTTGGGGGTTATCCCAGGCGAGCAGTACTTC.

This clonotype has more than one count but fewer than ten. V usage is TRBV2 and J usage is TRBJ2-1; TRBD1 or TRBD2 may be the D gene (6 bases each). There are 15 residues in the CDR3. In germline, CDR1 is SNHLY, CDR2 FYNNEI. V was pared by 7 bases and J by 6 bases, with 19 bases between. CDR3 loop: CASNLGTTGVNEQFF. CDR3 DNA sequence: TGTGCCAGCAATCTCGGGACAACGGGAGTCAATGAGCAGTTCTTC.

V is TRBV10-1 and J is TRBJ2-5; the match to TRBD1 covers 7 bases. V shed 3 bases and J 1 base; nucleotides not matched to a gene: 8. The CDR3 consists of 16 residues. From germline, CDR1 is WNHNN and CDR2 SYGVQD (reference sequence). The CDR3 is CASSEYPGTAQETQYF. CDR3 sequence (DNA): TGCGCCAGCAGTGAATATCCTGGGACAGCCCAAGAGACCCAGTACTTC.

The chain combines TRBV20-1 with TRBJ2-5; TRBD1 is a possible D gene (5 bases). The CDR3 has 14 amino acids. CDR1 and CDR2 (germline): DFQATT, SNEGSKA (reference sequence). The V gene lost 6 bases and the J gene lost 5 bases, with 19 bases spanning the gap. The CDR3 nucleotides read TGCAGTGCCGTGCCTGGAAGGGGCGCGGAGACCCAGTACTTC. Encoded protein: CSAVPGRGAETQYF.

This clonotype came up a few times. The V call is TRBV19, the J call TRBJ2-3; D is perhaps TRBD2 (6 bases). From germline, CDR1 is LNHDA and CDR2 SQIVND (reference sequence). The CDR3 sequence is 13 residues long. Trimming removed 6 bases from V and 6 bases from J, with 13 bases in between. The DNA of the CDR3 is TGTGCCAGTAGGTGGGGAGGCGGGGATACGCAGTATTTT. Encoded protein: CASRWGGGDTQYF.

In this sample, this clonotype turned up many times. The chain is built from TRBV7-2 and TRBJ2-1, with TRBD2 matching over 7 bases. The CDR3 loop spans 13 amino acids. V shed 5 bases and J 9 bases; nucleotides not matched to a gene: 7. The germline V gene has CDR1 SGHTA and CDR2 FQGNSA. CDR3 coding DNA: TGTGCCAGCAGCCTGAGCGGGGCGGGTGAGCAGTTCTTC. Its protein is CASSLSGAGEQFF.

This clonotype showed up just a few times. The gene calls are TRBV4-1 and TRBJ2-7; 10 positions match TRBD1. Germline CDR1 and CDR2: MGHRA and YSYEKL. The CDR3 runs 16 residues. V trimming: 5 bases; J trimming: 3 bases; junction bases outside the gene matches: 10. In DNA, the CDR3 is TGCGCCAGCAGCAAAAGAGGTGGGACAGGGGTCTACGAGCAGTACTTC. Protein sequence: CASSKRGGTGVYEQYF.

The chain has TRBV7-9 and TRBJ2-6, with no clear D. V lost 7 bases to trimming and J lost 4 bases, with 8 bases between them. This CDR3 region has 13 residues. CDR1 and CDR2 from the germline V gene are SEHNR and FQNEAQ (reference sequence). This CDR3 is CASTLMGANVLTF. For the CDR3, the DNA is TGTGCCAGCACTCTCATGGGGGCCAACGTCCTGACTTTC.

This clonotype turned up a few times. The J gene is TRBJ1-1, the V gene TRBV5-4; tentative D call: TRBD1 (5 bases). CDR1 is SGHNT, CDR2 YYREEE, per germline (reference sequence). Trimming pared 4 bases from V and 7 bases from J, leaving 14 bases between. The CDR3 covers 13 residues. In DNA, the CDR3 is TGTGCCAGCAGCCGTCAGGGTAAAGGTGAAGCTTTCTTT. Its translation: CASSRQGKGEAFF.

This clonotype has only a few counts. This rearrangement joins TRBV19 to TRBJ2-3; weak D call: TRBD2 (6 bases). Trimming shortened V by 6 bases and J by 2 bases, and 12 bases separated the two germline ends. The CDR3 covers 14 residues. Germline V CDR1 and CDR2: LNHDA, SQIVND (reference sequence). CDR3 nucleotides: TGTGCCAGTAGCGGAGGGGCACCCACAGATACGCAGTATTTT. It encodes CASSGGAPTDTQYF.

In DNA, the CDR3 is TGTGCCAGCAGCCCTGGAGGACTGGAGCAGTACTTC. Residues: CASSPGGLEQYF. The chain employs TRBV7-6 and TRBJ2-7; perhaps TRBD2 as D (5 bases). CDR1 SGHVS and CDR2 FNYEAQ come from the germline V gene. Trimming pared 5 bases from V and 7 bases from J, leaving 12 bases between. The CDR3 runs 12 residues.

This clonotype showed up many times. V gene TRBV7-2 combines with J gene TRBJ2-1; perhaps TRBD1 as D (5 bases). This CDR3 contains 15 residues. Trimming removed 2 bases at V and 7 bases at J, with 15 bases between. Germline loops: CDR1 SGHTA, CDR2 FQGNSA. This CDR3 is CASSLRQGWDNEQFF. The CDR3 DNA reads TGTGCCAGCAGCTTACGGCAGGGATGGGATAATGAGCAGTTCTTC.

This clonotype was picked up a small number of times. V is TRBV4-2 and J is TRBJ1-6; no reliable D call. CDR1 is LGHNA, CDR2 YNFKEQ, per germline. The CDR3 has 17 amino acids. Trimming removed 4 bases at V and 7 bases at J, with 20 bases between. CDR3 sequence reads: CASSPKVFDGSNSPLHF. The CDR3 bases are TGTGCCAGCAGCCCCAAGGTCTTCGACGGGAGCAATTCACCCCTCCACTTT.

The gene calls are TRBV5-4 and TRBJ1-2; TRBD1 is a possible D gene (5 bases). From germline, CDR1 is SGHNT and CDR2 YYREEE (reference sequence). This CDR3 region has 14 residues. V lost 2 bases to trimming and J lost 4 bases, with 12 bases between them. The CDR3 region has the DNA TGTGCCAGCAGCTTCATGGACAACGGCTATGGCTACACCTTC. Translation gives CASSFMDNGYGYTF.

The chain couples TRBV7-4 to TRBJ1-1; D is perhaps TRBD1 (5 bases). The germline V and J ends were trimmed by 5 bases and 5 bases, with 18 bases remaining between them. From germline, CDR1 is SGHVT and CDR2 SQSDAQ. CDR3 size: 15 residues. The CDR3: CASSPLVQGKTEAFF. Here the CDR3 DNA reads TGTGCCAGCAGCCCTCTGGTTCAGGGTAAAACTGAAGCTTTCTTT. Full variable domain (remainder filled in from reference TRBV7-4 and TRBJ1-1): GAGVSQSPRYKVAKRGRDVALRCDSISGHVTLYWYRQTLGQGSEVLTYSQSDAQRDKSGRPSGRFSAERPERSVSTLKIQRTEQGDSAVYLCASSPLVQGKTEAFFGQGTRLTVV.

V usage is TRBV5-8 and J usage is TRBJ2-7; D not certain. Germline lookup yields CDR1 SGHTS and CDR2 YDEGEE. The CDR3 has 12 amino acids. V was shortened by 4 bases and J by 3 bases, with 8 bases between the two germline ends. DNA for the CDR3: TGTGCCAGCAGCCCACCCTTCTACGAGCAGTACTTC. Amino acid sequence: CASSPPFYEQYF.

V gene TRBV5-4 combines with J gene TRBJ2-5; 8 bases match TRBD2. The CDR3 sequence is 14 residues long. V lost 0 bases to trimming and J lost 5 bases; unmatched junction nucleotides: 3. Germline values: CDR1 SGHNT, CDR2 YYREEE (reference sequence). CDR3 sequence reads: CASSLVPGGETQYF. CDR3 DNA sequence: TGTGCCAGCAGCTTGGTCCCGGGGGGGGAGACCCAGTACTTC.

The V gene is TRBV7-4, the J gene TRBJ1-1; D remains unclear. In germline, CDR1 is SGHVT, CDR2 SQSDAQ. CDR3 length: 16 residues. V shed 3 bases and J shed 0 bases, with 14 bases lying between them. The CDR3 loop is CASSFSTNSMNTEAFF. For the CDR3, the DNA is TGTGCCAGCAGCTTTTCAACCAACTCAATGAACACTGAAGCTTTCTTT.

V is TRBV20-1 and J is TRBJ2-1, with 11 bases matching TRBD2. Germline lookup yields CDR1 DFQATT and CDR2 SNEGSKA (reference sequence). The CDR3 has 13 residues. V lost 6 bases, J lost 7 bases, and 5 bases stayed unmatched. DNA of the CDR3: TGCAGTGCCCCTAGCGGGGGGCATAATGAGCAGTTCTTC. Its protein is CSAPSGGHNEQFF.

The rearrangement joins TRBV20-1 to TRBJ2-7, with D unclear. This CDR3 region has 11 residues. Germline-derived CDR1 and CDR2 are DFQATT and SNEGSKA (reference sequence). V gave up 5 bases and J gave up 4 bases, with 9 bases separating them. The CDR3 DNA reads as TGCAGTGCTGGGCTCAATTACGAGCAGTACTTC. This gives the protein CSAGLNYEQYF.

This clonotype has a handful of counts. The genes are TRBV18 and TRBJ1-5; D gene ambiguous. V was cut by 3 bases and J by 0 bases, with 9 bases left in between. The germline V gene has CDR1 KGHSH and CDR2 LQKENI. The CDR3 runs to 15 residues. CDR3 loop: CASSPRRDSNQPQHF. The CDR3 DNA is TGTGCCAGCTCACCGCGGCGGGATAGCAATCAGCCCCAGCATTTT.

In its sample, this clonotype was seen a few times. The V gene is TRBV6-1, the J gene TRBJ1-2; D gene ambiguous. Per the germline V gene, CDR1 is MNHNS and CDR2 is SASEGT. The CDR3 sequence is 14 residues long. Deletions cut 6 bases from V and 4 bases from J, with 15 bases between. CDR3 sequence (DNA): TGTGCCAGCAGCCCACCAGAGAAGGCCTATGGCTACACCTTC. This translates into CASSPPEKAYGYTF.

The gene calls are TRBV27 and TRBJ2-1; D call uncertain. From germline, CDR1 is MNHEY and CDR2 SMNVEV (reference sequence). Trimming pared 6 bases from V and 2 bases from J, leaving 11 bases between. The CDR3 totals 14 residues. The CDR3 DNA reads as TGTGCCAGCAGCCCTACCGACGCCTACAATGAGCAGTTCTTC. Its translation is CASSPTDAYNEQFF.

This clonotype turned up a few times. V usage is TRBV20-1 and J usage is TRBJ2-3; D gene ambiguous. V shed 0 bases and J shed 5 bases, with 6 bases lying between them. Germline values: CDR1 DFQATT, CDR2 SNEGSKA (reference sequence). This CDR3 is 12 amino acids long. The CDR3 sequence: CSARESVDTQYF. CDR3 bases: TGCAGTGCTAGAGAATCGGTAGATACGCAGTATTTT.